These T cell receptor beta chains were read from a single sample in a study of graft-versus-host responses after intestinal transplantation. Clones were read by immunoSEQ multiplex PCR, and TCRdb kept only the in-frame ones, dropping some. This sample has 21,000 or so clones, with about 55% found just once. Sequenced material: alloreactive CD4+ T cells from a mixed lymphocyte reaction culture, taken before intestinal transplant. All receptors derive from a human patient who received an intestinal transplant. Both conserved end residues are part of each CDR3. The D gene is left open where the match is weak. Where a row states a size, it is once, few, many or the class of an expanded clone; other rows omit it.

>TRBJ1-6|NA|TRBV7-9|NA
TGTGCCAGCAGCCAAGTCGTCCGGGATTCACCCCTCCACTTT
CASSQVVRDSPLHF
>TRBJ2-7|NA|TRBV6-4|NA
TGTGCCAGCAGATCCGGGAGTCACTCCTACGAGCAGTACTTC
CASRSGSHSYEQYF
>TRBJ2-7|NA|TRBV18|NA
TGTGCCAGCTCGGCCTCCTACGAGCAGTACTTC
CASSASYEQYF
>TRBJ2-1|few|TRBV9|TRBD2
TGTGCCAGCAGCCGTAGCGGGGGGCCTTACAATGAGCAGTTCTTC
CASSRSGGPYNEQFF
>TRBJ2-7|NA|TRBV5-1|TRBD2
TGCGCCAGCAGGGATCTAGCGGCCACCTTCTACGAGCAGTACTTC
CASRDLAATFYEQYF
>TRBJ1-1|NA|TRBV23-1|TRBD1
TGCGCCAGCAGCCAACGGACAGGGTTGAACACTGAAGCTTTCTTT
CASSQRTGLNTEAFF
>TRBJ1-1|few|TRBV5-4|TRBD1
TGTGCCAGCAGTCGACAGGGTTGGACTGAAGCTTTCTTT
CASSRQGWTEAFF
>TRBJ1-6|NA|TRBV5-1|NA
TGCGCCAGCATGGAAGGGGAAGGGTCACCCCTCCACTTT
CASMEGEGSPLHF
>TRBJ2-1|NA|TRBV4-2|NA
TGTGCCAGCAGCCGGGAGGAGAGGCGAACTGAGCAGTTCTTC
CASSREERRTEQFF
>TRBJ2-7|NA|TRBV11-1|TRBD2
TGTGCCAGCAGCTTAGGCGGGAGGTCCTACGAGCAGTACTTC
CASSLGGRSYEQYF
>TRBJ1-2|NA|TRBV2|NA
TGTGCCAGCCGGGGGGGCAGGGCCGATGGCTACACCTTC
CASRGGRADGYTF
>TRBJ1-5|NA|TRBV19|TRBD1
TGTGCCAGTAGTACCCAGGGGGGTCAGCCCCAGCATTTT
CASSTQGGQPQHF
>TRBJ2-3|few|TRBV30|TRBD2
TGTGCCTGGAGTGGCCCTAGCGGGGGTGGCGGTTCGCAGTATTTT
CAWSGPSGGGGSQYF
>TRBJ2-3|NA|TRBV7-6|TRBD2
TGTGCCAGCAGCTTGAAGGGACTAGCGGGATTCACAGATACGCAGTATTTT
CASSLKGLAGFTDTQYF
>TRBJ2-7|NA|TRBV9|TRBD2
TGTGCCAGCAGCGTAGACCTAGCGGGGTACGAGCAGTACTTC
CASSVDLAGYEQYF
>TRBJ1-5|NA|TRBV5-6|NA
TGTGCCAGCAGCTGGGGGGGCAGTCAGCCCCAGCATTTT
CASSWGGSQPQHF
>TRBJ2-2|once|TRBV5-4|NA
TGTGCCAGCAGCCGGACTTCGAACACCGGGGAGCTGTTTTTT
CASSRTSNTGELFF
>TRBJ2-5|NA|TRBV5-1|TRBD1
TGCGCCAGCAGCCCCGGACAGGGTTTAGAGACCCAGTACTTC
CASSPGQGLETQYF
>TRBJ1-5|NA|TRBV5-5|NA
TGTGCCAGCAGCCTAGAGAGCAATCAGCCCCAGCATTTT
CASSLESNQPQHF
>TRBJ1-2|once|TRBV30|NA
TGTGCCTGCCCGACAATCTCTAACTATGGCTACACCTTC
CACPTISNYGYTF
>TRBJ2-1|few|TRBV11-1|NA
TGTGCCAGCAGCCGATCAACCGTGACTGGTTACAATGAGCAGTTCTTC
CASSRSTVTGYNEQFF
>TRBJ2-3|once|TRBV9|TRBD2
TGTGCCAGCACCCCAGCGGGAGGTGCTTTGGATACGCAGTATTTT
CASTPAGGALDTQYF
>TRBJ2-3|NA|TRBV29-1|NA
TGCAGCGGGCGAAAGGGGCCAGATACGCAGTATTTT
CSGRKGPDTQYF
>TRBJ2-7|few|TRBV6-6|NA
TGTGCCAGCACCGCCGATTGGCCCTACGAGCAGTACTTC
CASTADWPYEQYF
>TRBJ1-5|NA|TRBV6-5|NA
TGTGCCAGCAGTGTCAGGGGAAATCAGCCCCAGCATTTT
CASSVRGNQPQHF
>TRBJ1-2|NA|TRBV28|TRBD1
TGTGCCAGCAGAACAGGGGGGGACCCTAACTATGGCTACACCTTC
CASRTGGDPNYGYTF
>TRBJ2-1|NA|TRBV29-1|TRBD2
TGCAGCTACTCGACTAGCGGGATCTACAATGAGCAGTTCTTC
CSYSTSGIYNEQFF
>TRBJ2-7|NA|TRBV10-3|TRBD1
TGTGCCATCAGTACCGGGACAGGAGTTCGCGAGCAGTACTTC
CAISTGTGVREQYF
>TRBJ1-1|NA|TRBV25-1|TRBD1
TGTGCCAGCAGTGATACAGGGGCGTGGACTGAAGCTTTCTTT
CASSDTGAWTEAFF
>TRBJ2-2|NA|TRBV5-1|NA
TGCGCCAGCAGCTTTGGGACAACGAACACCGGGGAGCTGTTTTTT
CASSFGTTNTGELFF
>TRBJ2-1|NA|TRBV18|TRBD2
TGTGCCAGCTCACCAGCGGTCCTAGCGGGAGATAATGAGCAGTTCTTC
CASSPAVLAGDNEQFF
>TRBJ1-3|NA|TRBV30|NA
TGTGCCTGGAGTCCCCAGGTATCTGGAAACACCATATATTTT
CAWSPQVSGNTIYF
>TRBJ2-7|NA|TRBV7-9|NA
TGTGCCAGCAGCCGCGAGACAGCGATACCCTACGAGCAGTACTTC
CASSRETAIPYEQYF
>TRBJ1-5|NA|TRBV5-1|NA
TGCGCCAGCAGCTTGGGAGACAGGATCAATCAGCCCCAGCATTTT
CASSLGDRINQPQHF
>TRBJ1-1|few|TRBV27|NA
TGTGCCAGCAGACTGGGGGGGGCCATGAACACTGAAGCTTTCTTT
CASRLGGAMNTEAFF
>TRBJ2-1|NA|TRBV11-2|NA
TGTGCCAGCAGCTTAGATGTCGGCAATGAGCAGTTCTTC
CASSLDVGNEQFF
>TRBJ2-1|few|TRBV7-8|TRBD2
TGTGCCAGCAGCTTATCGGGGAGTAGCGGGATGGGTTACAATGAGCAGTTCTTC
CASSLSGSSGMGYNEQFF
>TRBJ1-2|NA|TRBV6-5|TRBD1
TGTGCCAGCAGTTCCCCGGGACAGGCCGATGGCTACACCTTC
CASSSPGQADGYTF
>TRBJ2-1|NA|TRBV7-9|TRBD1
TGTGCCAGCAGCGGGGACAGGGCCCATGAGCAGTTCTTC
CASSGDRAHEQFF
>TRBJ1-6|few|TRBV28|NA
TGTGCCAGCGGACCCCAGGGGCATAATTCACCCCTCCACTTT
CASGPQGHNSPLHF
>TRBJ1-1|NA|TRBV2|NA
TGTGCCAGCAGTGTTCAGGGTTGGACTGAAGCTTTCTTT
CASSVQGWTEAFF
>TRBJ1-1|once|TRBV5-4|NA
TGTGCCAGCAGCCAGTCGGGACATCAGAGAGCTTTCTTT
CASSQSGHQRAFF
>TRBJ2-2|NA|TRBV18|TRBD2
TGTGCCAGCTCACGATCGGTAGCGGGAGGACTTCCGGGGGAGCTGTTTTTT
CASSRSVAGGLPGELFF
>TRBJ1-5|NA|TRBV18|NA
TGTGCCAGCTCACGACAGGATAGCAATCAGCCCCAGCATTTT
CASSRQDSNQPQHF
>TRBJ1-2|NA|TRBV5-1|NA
TGCGCCAGCAGCTTGGTACTGGACTCTAACTATGGCTACACCTTC
CASSLVLDSNYGYTF
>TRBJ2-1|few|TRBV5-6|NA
TGTGCCAGCAGCCCCCGTCGGTCAGGGATCTCCTACAATGAGCAGTTCTTC
CASSPRRSGISYNEQFF
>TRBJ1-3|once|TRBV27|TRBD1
TGTGCCAGCAGAAATCAGGGGGCAGCAGGAAACACCATATATTTT
CASRNQGAAGNTIYF
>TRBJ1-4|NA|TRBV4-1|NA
TGCGCCAGCAGCCAAGGGGTCGCAGGGGATTGGATTGAAAAACTGTTTTTT
CASSQGVAGDWIEKLFF
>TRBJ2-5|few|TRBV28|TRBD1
TGTGCCAGCAGACCAGGGGGCCAAGAGACCCAGTACTTC
CASRPGGQETQYF
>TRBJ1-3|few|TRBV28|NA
TGTGCCAGCCCCGCTGCCCTCGGAGGTTCCCTCTCTGGAAACACCATATATTTT
CASPAALGGSLSGNTIYF
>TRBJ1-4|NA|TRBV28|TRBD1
TGTGCCAGCAGTTTTTACAGGGGGGAGGCTAATGAAAAACTGTTTTTT
CASSFYRGEANEKLFF